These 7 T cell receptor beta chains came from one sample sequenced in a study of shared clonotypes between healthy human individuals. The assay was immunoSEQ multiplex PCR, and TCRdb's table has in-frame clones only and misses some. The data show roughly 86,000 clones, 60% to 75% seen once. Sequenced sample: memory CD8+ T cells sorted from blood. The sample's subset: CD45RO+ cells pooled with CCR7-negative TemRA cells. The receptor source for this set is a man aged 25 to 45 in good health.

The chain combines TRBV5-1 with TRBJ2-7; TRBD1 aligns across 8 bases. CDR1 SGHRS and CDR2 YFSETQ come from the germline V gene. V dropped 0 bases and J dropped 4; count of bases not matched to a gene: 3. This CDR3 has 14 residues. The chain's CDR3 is CASSLGQGKYEQYF. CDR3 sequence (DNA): TGCGCCAGCAGCTTGGGACAGGGGAAGTACGAGCAGTACTTC.

CDR3 in amino acids: CASSVVRGTPKEQTQYF. DNA of the CDR3: TGTGCCAGCAGCGTAGTGCGCGGGACACCCAAGGAGCAGACCCAGTACTTC. This chain uses TRBV9 with TRBJ2-5, with D possibly called TRBD1 or TRBD2 (6 bases each). V lost 0 bases and J lost 6, with 21 bases in between. The CDR3 covers 17 residues. Per the germline V gene, CDR1 is SGDLS and CDR2 is YYNGEE.

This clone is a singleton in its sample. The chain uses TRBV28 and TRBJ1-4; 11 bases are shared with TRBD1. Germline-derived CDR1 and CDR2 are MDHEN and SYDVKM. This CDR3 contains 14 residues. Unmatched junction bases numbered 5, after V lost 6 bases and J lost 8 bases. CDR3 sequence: CASRGDRGDEKLFF. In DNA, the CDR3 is TGTGCCAGCAGAGGGGACAGGGGGGACGAAAAACTGTTTTTT.

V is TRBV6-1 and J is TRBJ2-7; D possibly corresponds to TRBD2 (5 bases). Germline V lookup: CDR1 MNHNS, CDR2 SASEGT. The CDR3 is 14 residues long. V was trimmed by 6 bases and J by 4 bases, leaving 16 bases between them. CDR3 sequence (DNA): TGTGCCAGCAGAGCGACTAACGTTGGGTACGAGCAGTACTTC. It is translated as CASRATNVGYEQYF.

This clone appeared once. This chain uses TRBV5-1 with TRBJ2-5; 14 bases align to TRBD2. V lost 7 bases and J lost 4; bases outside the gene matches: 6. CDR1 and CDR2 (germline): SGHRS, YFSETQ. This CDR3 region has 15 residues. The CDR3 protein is CASAIGTSGRETQYF. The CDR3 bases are TGCGCCAGCGCAATAGGGACTAGCGGGAGAGAGACCCAGTACTTC.

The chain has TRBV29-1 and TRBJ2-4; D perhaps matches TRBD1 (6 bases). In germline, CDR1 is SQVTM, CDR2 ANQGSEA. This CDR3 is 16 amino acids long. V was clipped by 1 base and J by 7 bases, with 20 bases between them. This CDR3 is CSVEGLAGERGNIQYF. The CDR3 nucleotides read TGCAGCGTTGAAGGGCTAGCCGGAGAAAGGGGGAACATTCAGTACTTC.

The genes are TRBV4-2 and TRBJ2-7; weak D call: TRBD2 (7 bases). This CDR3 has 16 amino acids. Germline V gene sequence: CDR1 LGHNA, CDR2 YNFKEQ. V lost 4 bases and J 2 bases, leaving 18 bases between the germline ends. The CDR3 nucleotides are TGTGCCAGCAGCCCCGAGGGAGGGACACCAACCTACGAGCAGTACTTC. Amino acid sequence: CASSPEGGTPTYEQYF.